This TCR beta chain appears in the sequencing data of a study of CD8+ T cells in alopecia areata (dated by TCRdb to between 2018 and 2020). A note on the overall study: The study used high-throughput TCRbeta sequencing to examine T cell clonal expansion in alopecia areata, in both the C3H/HeJ mouse model and human patients. Scalp tissue and sorted CD4+ and CD8+ peripheral blood T cells from patchy and totalis/universalis alopecia areata patients and from healthy controls were covered by human TCRbeta sequencing. Clonality in the scalp was compared among normal scalp (n=4), patchy alopecia areata scalp (n=8), and alopecia totalis/universalis scalp (n=8). RNA was extracted with the PAXgene miRNA kit for fixed scalp, the miRNeasy kit for PBMCs, and the RNeasy kit for mouse skin. TCRbeta CDR3 regions were amplified by immunoSEQ multiplex PCR with 35 Vbeta forward and 13 Jbeta reverse primers.

Results and caveats for the whole study, not just this receptor: Compared with normal scalp, lesional scalp had higher clonality and more expanded CD8+ clones, particularly in alopecia totalis/universalis, a pattern that suggests antigenic drive. Resident alphabeta T cells in normal human skin are also sequenced, complicating scalp TCR repertoire analysis, unlike mouse skin dominated by gammadelta T cells. Shared TCR sequences between patients were less evident than in mice, which may be partly attributable to HLA diversity in the patient population.

To note about this clone: What this receptor recognizes is not known. Per-base quality was not reported, and no clone a single base away is much larger than it.

PBMCs were isolated by density centrifugation and stained for CD3, CD4 and CD8, and CD4+ and CD8+ T cells were sorted on a FACSAria. Scalp biopsies and blood samples were obtained from unaffected controls. To prepare the library, the immunoSEQ multiplex PCR assay was applied. RNA was extracted from all samples and reverse transcribed into cDNA as template for TCR sequencing. SuperScript III was used for first-strand cDNA synthesis, primed with a 2:1 mix of oligo-dT and random hexamers. A synthetic immune receptor repertoire was used to assess amplification bias, and residual bias was removed computationally. As for how the authors treated the data: Raw reads were preprocessed to remove errors, and CDR3 was defined according to IMGT conventions as the region from the conserved cysteine to phenylalanine. Clonality was calculated as 1 minus Shannon entropy normalized by log2 of the number of productive unique TCRs. Whether scalp clones were CD4 or CD8 was inferred by matching scalp TCRbeta sequences against CD4 and CD8 repertoires sorted from blood. Sourced from immuneACCESS, this table was stored by TCRdb with only in-frame sequences that have V and J called. A share of the clones is absent; for the studies checked, an unresolved V gene accounts for under half, and the remainder has no known explanation. V and J calls and clone size are as listed in that table; D and trimming were resolved from the DNA. For this sample there are some 160,000 clones; more than 55% appear just once. 35% to 40% of the sample is taken by the ten largest.

The junction shows trimming of 6 bases on V and 5 bases on J, plus 10 bases between the germline ends. CDR1 is given as MNHEY and CDR2 as SMNVEV, both from the germline V gene (reference sequence). The CDR3 runs 12 amino acids, cysteine and phenylalanine included. Kept here is only the CDR3 DNA, which spans 36 bases and is read in frame from base 1. Input material: CD8+ T cells sorted from blood. The sequence derives from a human donor in good health. The sequence is built from TRBV27 and TRBJ2-5, with no reliable assignment of the D segment. The CDR3 has the sequence CASSNKLETQYF. The DNA reads as follows: TGTGCCAGCAGCAACAAGCTGGAGACCCAGTACTTC.